This entry features one TCR beta chain sequence. TCRdb's table, derived via immunoSEQ multiplex PCR, lists solely in-frame clones and lacks some. This table has approximately 86,000 clones, 80% appearing once. The data are from a study of blood T cell repertoires in COVID-19. Germline V gives CDR1 SGHNT, CDR2 YYREEE (reference sequence). There are 18 residues in the CDR3. V lost 7 bases to trimming and J lost 5 bases; unmatched junction nucleotides: 22. J is TRBJ2-3 and V is TRBV5-4; the match to TRBD2 covers 7 bases. Sequenced material: peripheral blood. The sequence was collected from an older woman with acute or convalescent COVID-19. CDR3 bases: TGTGCCAGCGACCGATGTGCATCAAACGGACTAGACATAGATACGCAGTATTTT. Its protein product is CASDRCASNGLDIDTQYF. Based on the CDR3 plus reference TRBV5-4 and TRBJ2-3, the full variable domain is ETGVTQSPTHLIKTRGQQVTLRCSSQSGHNTVSWYQQALGQGPQFIFQYYREEENGRGNFPPRFSGLQFPNYSSELNVNALELDDSALYLCASDRCASNGLDIDTQYFGPGTRLTVL.